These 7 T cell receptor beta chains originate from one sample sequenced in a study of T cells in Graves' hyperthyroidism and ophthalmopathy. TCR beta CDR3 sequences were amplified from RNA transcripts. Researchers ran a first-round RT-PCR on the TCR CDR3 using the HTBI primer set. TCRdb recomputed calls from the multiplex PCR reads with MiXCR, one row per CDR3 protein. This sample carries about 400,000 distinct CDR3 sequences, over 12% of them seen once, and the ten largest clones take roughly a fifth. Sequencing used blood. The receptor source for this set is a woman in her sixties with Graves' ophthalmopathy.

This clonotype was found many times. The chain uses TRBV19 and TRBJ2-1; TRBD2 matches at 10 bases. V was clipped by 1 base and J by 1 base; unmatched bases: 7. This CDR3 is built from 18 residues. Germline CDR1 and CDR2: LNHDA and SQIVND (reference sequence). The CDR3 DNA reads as TGTGCCAGTAGTATAGGGCCTAGCGGGAGACGATCCTACAATGAGCAGTTCTTC. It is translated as CASSIGPSGRRSYNEQFF.

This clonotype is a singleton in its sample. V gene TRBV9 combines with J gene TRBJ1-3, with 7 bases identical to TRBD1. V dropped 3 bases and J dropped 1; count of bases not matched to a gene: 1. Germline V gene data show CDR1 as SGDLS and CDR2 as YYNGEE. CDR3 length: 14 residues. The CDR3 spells CASSETGSGNTIYF. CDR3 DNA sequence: TGTGCCAGCAGCGAGACAGGGTCTGGAAACACCATATATTTT.

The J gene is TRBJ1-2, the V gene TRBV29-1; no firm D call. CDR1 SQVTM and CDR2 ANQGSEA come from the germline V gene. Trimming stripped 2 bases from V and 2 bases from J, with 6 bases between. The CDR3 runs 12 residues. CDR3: CSVESGNYGYTF. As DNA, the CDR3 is TGCAGCGTTGAATCAGGAAACTATGGCTACACCTTC.

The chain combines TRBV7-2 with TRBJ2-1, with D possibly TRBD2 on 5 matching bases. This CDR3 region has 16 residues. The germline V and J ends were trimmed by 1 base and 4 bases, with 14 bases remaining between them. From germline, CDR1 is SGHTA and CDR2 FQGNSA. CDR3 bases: TGTGCCAGCAGCTTAGTGTACGGGATGAGTTACAATGAGCAGTTCTTC. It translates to CASSLVYGMSYNEQFF. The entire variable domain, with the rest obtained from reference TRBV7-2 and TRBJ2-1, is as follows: GAGVSQSPSNKVTEKGKDVELRCDPISGHTALYWYRQSLGQGLEFLIYFQGNSAPDKSGLPSDRFSAERTGGSVSTLTIQRTQQEDSAVYLCASSLVYGMSYNEQFFGPGTRLTVL.

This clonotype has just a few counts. CDR3 residues: CASSRLGAPGLEQYF. The CDR3 nucleotides read TGTGCCAGCAGCCGTTTGGGGGCTCCCGGACTCGAGCAGTACTTC. V gene TRBV11-1 combines with J gene TRBJ2-7; possibly TRBD1 for D (6 bases). Trimming cost V 5 bases and J 6 bases, with 20 bases left between them. The V gene's germline CDR1 is SGHAT and CDR2 FQDESV (reference sequence). The CDR3 loop spans 15 amino acids.

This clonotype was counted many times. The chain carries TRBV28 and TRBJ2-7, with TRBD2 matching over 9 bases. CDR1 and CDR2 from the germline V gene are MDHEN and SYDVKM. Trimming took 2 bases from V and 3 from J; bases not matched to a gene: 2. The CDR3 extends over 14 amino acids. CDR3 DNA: TGTGCCAGCAGTTTAGGCGGGAGGGGCTACGAGCAGTACTTC. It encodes CASSLGGRGYEQYF.

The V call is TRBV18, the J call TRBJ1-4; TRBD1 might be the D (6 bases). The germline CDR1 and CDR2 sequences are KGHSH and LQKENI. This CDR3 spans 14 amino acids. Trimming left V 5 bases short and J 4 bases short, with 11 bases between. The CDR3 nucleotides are TGTGCCAGCTCAGCAGGGGAGGTTAATGAAAAACTGTTTTTT. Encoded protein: CASSAGEVNEKLFF.